The 2 T cell receptor beta chains listed next were all sequenced from one sample in a study of blood T cell repertoires in COVID-19. The method was immunoSEQ multiplex PCR; TCRdb's version includes in-frame clones alone and lacks a portion of them. This table holds under 250,000 clones, roughly 87% found once. The sample taken for sequencing was PBMCs or T cells enriched from blood (not recorded which). These receptors all come from a man aged 30 to 39 who had recovered from COVID-19.

This clone has only a few counts. This chain uses TRBV29-1 with TRBJ2-1; 7 nucleotides agree with TRBD1. The germline gives CDR1 SQVTM, CDR2 ANQGSEA. Unmatched junction bases numbered 8, after V lost 6 bases and J lost 9 bases. The CDR3 is 12 residues long. The CDR3 region has the DNA TGCAGCGTAGGGGGCAGGGACGGTGAGCAGTTCTTC. The encoded protein is CSVGGRDGEQFF.

The J gene is TRBJ1-1, the V gene TRBV7-9; D unclear. The CDR3 contains 14 residues. Deletions cut 7 bases from V and 6 bases from J, with 18 bases between. Germline V CDR1 and CDR2: SEHNR, FQNEAQ (reference sequence). The CDR3 nucleotides are TGTGCCAGCACCGTCTGGGCCCAACACGCTGAAGCTTTCTTT. Encoded protein: CASTVWAQHAEAFF.